The source of this T cell receptor (beta chain) is a study of shared clonotypes between healthy human individuals. The germline gives CDR1 SGHNT, CDR2 YENEEA. The CDR3 is 12 amino acids. To note about this clone: At one boundary the junction diverges from the germline segment, which might be a read error.

The table came from immunoSEQ multiplex PCR; TCRdb's copy has only in-frame clones and leaves some out. The sample has about 710,000 clones; about three quarters are singletons. The chain has TRBV11-3 and TRBJ2-2; D is unresolved. The clonotype comes from a woman in her thirties in good health. Material: memory CD4+ T cells sorted from blood. Subset of the sample: CD45RA-negative fraction. CDR3 region: CASSLNPGELFF. CDR3 nucleotide sequence: TGTGCCAGCAGCTTGAACCCCGGGGAGCTGTTTTTT.